This TCR beta chain was recovered during a study of T cell changes during pregnancy in multiple sclerosis. Trimming removed 0 bases from V and 5 bases from J, with 14 bases in between. CDR1 is SGDLS and CDR2 is YYNGEE in the germline V gene. The CDR3 is made up of 15 amino acids. Libraries were prepared by immunoSEQ multiplex PCR; TCRdb keeps only in-frame clonotypes and omits some of them. The sample yields 72,000 or so clones, 93% seen once. This chain connects TRBV9 to TRBJ2-5; tentatively, D is TRBD2 (5 bases). The material was peripheral blood, obtained in the second trimester of pregnancy. This TCR derives from a female donor with multiple sclerosis, enrolled in a pregnancy study. Here the CDR3 reads CASSVESGDGETQYF. CDR3 bases: TGTGCCAGCAGCGTAGAAAGCGGCGATGGGGAGACCCAGTACTTC.